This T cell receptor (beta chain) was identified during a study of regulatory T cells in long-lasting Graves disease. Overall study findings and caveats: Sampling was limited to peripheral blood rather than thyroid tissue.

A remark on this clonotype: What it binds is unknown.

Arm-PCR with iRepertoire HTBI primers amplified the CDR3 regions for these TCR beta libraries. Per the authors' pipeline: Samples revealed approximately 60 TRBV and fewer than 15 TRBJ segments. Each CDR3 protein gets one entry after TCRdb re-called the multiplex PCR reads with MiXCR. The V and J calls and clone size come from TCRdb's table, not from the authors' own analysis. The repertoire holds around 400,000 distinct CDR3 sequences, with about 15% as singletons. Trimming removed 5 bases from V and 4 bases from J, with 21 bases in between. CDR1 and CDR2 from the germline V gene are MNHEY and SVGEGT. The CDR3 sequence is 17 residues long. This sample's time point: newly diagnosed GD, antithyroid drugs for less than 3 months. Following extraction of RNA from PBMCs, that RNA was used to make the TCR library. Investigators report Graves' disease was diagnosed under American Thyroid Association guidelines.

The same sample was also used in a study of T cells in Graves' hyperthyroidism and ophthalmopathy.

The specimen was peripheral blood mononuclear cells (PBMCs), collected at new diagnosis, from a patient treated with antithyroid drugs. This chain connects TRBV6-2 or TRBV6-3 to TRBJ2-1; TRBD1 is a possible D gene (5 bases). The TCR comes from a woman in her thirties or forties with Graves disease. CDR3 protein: CASSPRSEQARYNEQFF. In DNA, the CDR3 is TGTGCCAGCAGTCCCCGCAGTGAACAGGCAAGGTACAATGAGCAGTTCTTC.